This TCR beta chain appears in the sequencing data of a study of response to subunit inactivated influenza vaccine (dated by TCRdb to between 2018 and 2020). At the level of the whole study: To follow how T cells responded to a trivalent subunit inactivated influenza vaccine, the researchers relied on deep quantitative profiling of the T cell receptor repertoire.

Beyond this particular receptor, the publication reports: The authors proposed that each seasonal influenza vaccination may bring in only a limited number of new T cells.

To prepare the library, RT-PCR was applied. Reads for this sample came from an Illumina HiSeq 2500. TCRdb trimmed the raw reads at Q25, called clones with MiXCR and kept productive beta chains. All rows with the same CDR3 protein become a single entry with the most common DNA and genes. This sample comprises around 480,000 distinct CDR3 sequences, 16% of them detected only once. The top ten clones comprise roughly 3.1% of the sample. As for this clonotype: Its cognate antigen has yet to be identified. Base qualities are missing; no much larger clone stands one base away.

The CDR3 numbers 15 residues from cysteine through phenylalanine. Just CDR3 DNA is preserved here, 45 bases in frame from base 1. Per the germline V gene (reference sequence), LNHNV is the CDR1 and YYDKDF is the CDR2. The junction shows trimming of 0 bases on V and 4 bases on J, plus 10 bases between the germline ends. The sample was CD4+ T cells sorted from PBMCs, taken less than 30 months after vaccination. The TCR originated in a man aged 50-75 years who received an inactivated influenza vaccine. Donor details come from another sample of the same person, matched by shared clones. The rearranged chain carries TRBV15 and TRBJ1-5; the D gene cannot be named for sure. The base sequence is TGTGCCACCAGCAGAGAGGGTGGCACAAATCAGCCCCAGCATTTT. The translation is CATSREGGTNQPQHF. With all but the CDR3 taken from the reference TRBV15 and TRBJ1-5 genes, the full variable domain is: DAMVIQNPRYQVTQFGKPVTLSCSQTLNHNVMYWYQQKSSQAPKLLFHYYDKDFNNEADTPDNFQSRRPNTSFCFLDIRSPGLGDTAMYLCATSREGGTNQPQHFGDGTRLSIL.